This T cell receptor (beta chain) appears in the sequencing data of a study of blood T cell repertoires in COVID-19. For the study at large: Italy, Spain and the United States were the sources of the convalescent and acute COVID-19 samples. T cells, B-cell-depleted T cells, or PBMCs provided the cDNA or gDNA that served as material.

Authors' data handling: Amplification with reference gene primers provided the estimates of nucleated cell counts. Data came from immunoSEQ multiplex PCR; TCRdb stores just in-frame clones and leaves some out. The V and J calls and clone size are taken from that table; D and trimming were inferred from the DNA. The sample carries roughly 250,000 clones, about four fifths recorded once. The TCR originated in a man between 50 and 59 years old with active or convalescent COVID-19. Sequencing was performed on peripheral blood.

For the CDR3, the DNA is TGTGCCAGCATTGCAGGGGATACCTATGGCTACACCTTC. Encoded protein: CASIAGDTYGYTF. The chain employs TRBV28 and TRBJ1-2, with D possibly TRBD1 on 6 matching bases. Looked up from germline, CDR1 is MDHEN and CDR2 is SYDVKM. Trimming took 7 bases from V and 4 from J, leaving 13 bases between them. CDR3 size: 13 residues.